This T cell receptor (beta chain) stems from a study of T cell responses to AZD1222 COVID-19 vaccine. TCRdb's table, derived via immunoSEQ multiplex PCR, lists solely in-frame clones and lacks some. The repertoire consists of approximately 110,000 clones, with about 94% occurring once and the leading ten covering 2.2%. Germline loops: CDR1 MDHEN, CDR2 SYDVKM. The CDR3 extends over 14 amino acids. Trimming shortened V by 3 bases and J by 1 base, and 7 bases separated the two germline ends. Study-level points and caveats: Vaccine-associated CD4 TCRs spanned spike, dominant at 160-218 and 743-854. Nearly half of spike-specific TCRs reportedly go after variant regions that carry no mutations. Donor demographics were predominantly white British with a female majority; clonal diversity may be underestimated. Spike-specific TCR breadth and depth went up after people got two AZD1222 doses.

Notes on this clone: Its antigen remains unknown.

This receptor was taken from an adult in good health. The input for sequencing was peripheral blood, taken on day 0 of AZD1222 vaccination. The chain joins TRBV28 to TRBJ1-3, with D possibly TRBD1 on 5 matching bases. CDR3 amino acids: CASSFGASGNTIYF. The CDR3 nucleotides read TGTGCCAGCAGTTTCGGGGCTTCTGGAAACACCATATATTTT.